This TCR beta chain was found in a study of blood T cell repertoires in COVID-19. This clone was found once. Per germline, CDR1 LNHDA and CDR2 SQIVND (reference sequence). The CDR3 is 18 residues long. V was clipped by 2 bases and J by 0 bases; unmatched bases: 9. Sequencing used immunoSEQ multiplex PCR; TCRdb keeps in-frame clones, though not all of them. The sample contains approximately 82,000 clones, 82% of which appear only once. Specimen: peripheral blood. The chain carries TRBV19 and TRBJ1-5; 8 bases line up with TRBD1. This receptor was identified in a man in his forties or fifties with active or convalescent COVID-19. CDR3 sequence (DNA): TGTGCCAGTAGTATAAACAGGGGGATCCCAAATAGCAATCAGCCCCAGCATTTT. It codes for CASSINRGIPNSNQPQHF.